A selection of T cell receptor beta chains follows, all from one sample in a study of T cell responses to AZD1222 COVID-19 vaccine. The assay was immunoSEQ multiplex PCR, and TCRdb's table has in-frame clones only and misses some. The table has about 78,000 clones, less than 95% seen once. Sequenced material: peripheral blood, taken 28 days after the second AZD1222 dose. All receptors derive from an adult who received the AZD1222 COVID-19 vaccine. Each CDR3 is given with its conserved first and last residue. D genes are given only for firm matches.

- TRBJ2-7 TRBV2 CASRAWDRITYEQYF TGTGCCAGCAGGGCTTGGGACCGCATAACCTACGAGCAGTACTTC
- TRBJ2-7 TRBV5-1 CASSHGEGIAYEQYF TGCGCCAGCAGCCACGGAGAGGGGATAGCCTACGAGCAGTACTTC
- TRBJ1-5 TRBV6-2/TRBV6-3 CASSYRGGGPIQPQHF TGTGCCAGCAGTTACAGGGGTGGGGGCCCCATACAGCCCCAGCATTTT
- TRBJ1-5 TRBV29-1 CSVLQGGDQPQHF TGCAGCGTTTTACAGGGAGGCGATCAGCCCCAGCATTTT
- TRBJ2-1 TRBV2 CASSAGEQFF TGTGCCAGCAGTGCCGGGGAGCAGTTCTTC
- TRBJ2-1 TRBV30 CAWMRGLYSYNEQFF TGTGCCTGGATGCGGGGATTATATTCCTACAATGAGCAGTTCTTC
TRBD1 TRBJ1-2 TRBV19 CASSLIGQAREISTF TGTGCCAGTAGTCTCATAGGACAGGCCCGAGAAATCTCCACCTTC
- TRBJ2-7 TRBV6-5 CATGNPYEQYF TGTGCCACGGGCAACCCCTACGAGCAGTACTTC
- TRBJ1-2 TRBV7-2 CASSLDRVYGYTF TGTGCCAGCAGCTTAGACAGGGTTTATGGCTACACCTTC
- TRBJ2-2 TRBV9 CASRRGPGRSSDTGELFF TGTGCCAGCAGGAGGGGTCCGGGACGCTCCTCGGACACCGGGGAGCTGTTTTTT
- TRBJ2-1 TRBV2 CASSQDRDTDEQFF TGTGCCAGCTCACAAGACCGGGACACTGATGAGCAGTTCTTC
- TRBJ2-2 TRBV27 CASSITTGELFF TGTGCCAGCAGTATAACCACCGGGGAGCTGTTTTTT
- TRBJ1-4 TRBV5-8 CASSNRGPRDEKLFF TGTGCCAGCAGTAATAGGGGCCCGAGGGATGAAAAACTGTTTTTT
- TRBJ2-2 TRBV7-3 CASSLTSGELFF TGTGCCAGCAGCTTAACGTCCGGGGAGCTGTTTTTT
- TRBJ2-1 TRBV5-4 CASSFGGEFSNEQFF TGTGCCAGCAGCTTCGGTGGGGAGTTCAGTAATGAGCAGTTCTTC
TRBD1 TRBJ2-6 TRBV28 CASGADRGLSGANVLTF TGTGCCAGTGGGGCGGACAGGGGACTCTCTGGGGCCAACGTCCTGACTTTC
- TRBJ2-6 TRBV27 CASKHEWPGANVLTF TGTGCCAGCAAACACGAGTGGCCCGGGGCCAACGTCCTGACTTTC
TRBD2 TRBJ2-1 TRBV5-1 CASSLAATSGESEQFF TGCGCCAGCAGCTTGGCCGCGACTAGCGGGGAATCTGAGCAGTTCTTC